These 29 T cell receptor beta chains were all obtained from the same sample, sequenced in a study of shared clonotypes between healthy human individuals. CD45RO negativity and positive selection for CCR7 defined naive CD8 cells, a population that excluded terminally differentiated effector memory CD45RA+ cells. Assay: immunoSEQ multiplex PCR; the TCRdb copy retains only in-frame clones and omits some. This table has about 2 million clones, approximately 94% appearing once. Sequenced sample: naive CD8+ T cells sorted from blood. These TCRs come from a man younger than 35 in good health.

Points on this clone: Other DNA sequences from this sample encode an identical CDR3 as well. The J gene is TRBJ2-5, the V gene TRBV7-9, with 8 bases aligning to TRBD2. The CDR3 runs to 13 residues. V lost 3 bases, J lost 3 bases, and 0 bases stayed unmatched. Germline V lookup: CDR1 SEHNR, CDR2 FQNEAQ (reference sequence). The CDR3 here is CASSLGLEETQYF. The CDR3 nucleotides are TGTGCCAGCAGCTTGGGACTAGAAGAGACCCAGTACTTC.

The CDR3: CASSYEGGSPLHF. The CDR3 nucleotides read TGTGCCAGCAGCTATGAGGGGGGGTCACCCCTCCACTTT. The chain has TRBV7-9 and TRBJ1-6, with a tentative D call TRBD1 (6 bases). The V gene lost 4 bases and the J gene lost 10 bases, with 11 bases spanning the gap. This CDR3 has 13 amino acids. Looked up from germline, CDR1 is SEHNR and CDR2 is FQNEAQ (reference sequence).

CDR3 loop: CASSPTGTVNTGELFF. CDR3 sequence (DNA): TGTGCCAGCAGCCCGACCGGGACGGTGAACACCGGGGAGCTGTTTTTT. The J gene is TRBJ2-2, the V gene TRBV13, with D possibly being TRBD1 or TRBD2 (5 bases each). Trimming removed 5 bases at V and 1 base at J, with 14 bases between. This CDR3 comprises 16 residues. Germline-derived CDR1 and CDR2 are PRHDT and FYEKMQ (reference sequence).

The chain links TRBV6-5 to TRBJ2-7, with D possibly matching TRBD1 (5 bases). This CDR3 comprises 16 residues. Per germline, CDR1 MNHEY and CDR2 SVGAGI. Trimming removed 0 bases from V and 1 base from J, with 13 bases in between. Here the CDR3 reads CASSYSVGQPSYEQYF. CDR3 in DNA: TGTGCCAGCAGTTACTCTGTAGGACAACCTTCCTACGAGCAGTACTTC.

The chain joins TRBV29-1 to TRBJ2-2; D not certain. The CDR3 is 11 amino acids. Trimming took off 8 bases at V and 6 bases at J, with 10 bases between the two ends. From germline, CDR1 is SQVTM and CDR2 ANQGSEA. Here the CDR3 reads CSFYRSGELFF. The CDR3 DNA follows: TGCAGCTTCTATAGGTCCGGGGAGCTGTTTTTT.

The J gene is TRBJ1-5, the V gene TRBV2; D not resolved. V was clipped by 8 bases and J by 5 bases, with 10 bases between them. The CDR3 length is 12 residues. Germline V lookup: CDR1 SNHLY, CDR2 FYNNEI. CDR3 in DNA: TGTGCCAGCGCAGGAATGGATCAGCCCCAGCATTTT. Translation gives CASAGMDQPQHF.

The chain combines TRBV7-9 with TRBJ2-7, with D tentatively TRBD1 or TRBD2 (5 bases each). The CDR3 is 14 residues long. V shed 4 bases and J shed 2 bases, with 12 bases lying between them. The germline gives CDR1 SEHNR, CDR2 FQNEAQ (reference sequence). As DNA, the CDR3 is TGTGCCAGCAGCTCTCCCGGGACCCCCTACGAGCAGTACTTC. Translated: CASSSPGTPYEQYF.

In this sample, this clone turned up once. The gene calls are TRBV4-1 and TRBJ2-1; 7 nucleotides line up with TRBD2. The CDR3 consists of 15 residues. The V and J ends lost 2 bases and 3 bases, in that order; junction bases with no gene match: 4. Germline V CDR1 and CDR2: MGHRA, YSYEKL. The CDR3 DNA reads as TGCGCCAGCAGCCAATTAAGCGGGATCTACAATGAGCAGTTCTTC. Its protein product is CASSQLSGIYNEQFF.

V and J are TRBV2 and TRBJ2-3; possible D gene TRBD1, 6 bases. CDR3 length: 14 residues. The V gene's germline CDR1 is SNHLY and CDR2 FYNNEI. Trimming took 2 bases from V and 11 from J, leaving 17 bases between them. CDR3 amino acids: CASSEYQGSVGQYF. In DNA form, the CDR3 reads TGTGCCAGCAGTGAATATCAGGGGTCGGTAGGGCAGTATTTT. The entire variable domain, with the rest obtained from reference TRBV2 and TRBJ2-3, is as follows: EPEVTQTPSHQVTQMGQEVILRCVPISNHLYFYWYRQILGQKVEFLVSFYNNEISEKSEIFDDQFSVERPDGSNFTLKIRSTKLEDSAMYFCASSEYQGSVGQYFGPGTRLTVL.

DNA of the CDR3: TGTGCCAGCAGCCTCATCAATACCGGGACAGAAGAGACCCAGTACTTC. This codes for CASSLINTGTEETQYF. The gene calls are TRBV7-9 and TRBJ2-5; TRBD1 agrees at 7 bases. This CDR3 contains 16 residues. J was trimmed by 3 bases and V by 5 bases; bases with no gene match: 12. Germline CDR1 reads SEHNR; CDR2 reads FQNEAQ (reference sequence).

This chain uses TRBV6-1 with TRBJ2-7; D remains ambiguous. There are 12 residues in the CDR3. With 6 bases removed from V and 3 bases from J, the gap between germline ends came to 9 bases. Per germline, CDR1 MNHNS and CDR2 SASEGT. Here the CDR3 DNA reads TGTGCCAGCAGATGGGGTGACTACGAGCAGTACTTC. It yields the protein CASRWGDYEQYF.

The genes are TRBV6-5 and TRBJ1-1; D uncertain. The CDR3 has 14 residues. Per germline, CDR1 MNHEY and CDR2 SVGAGI. Trimming stripped 7 bases from V and 1 base from J, with 13 bases between. CDR3 sequence: CASTPYLGNTEAFF. In DNA form, the CDR3 reads TGTGCCAGCACCCCCTACCTGGGGAACACTGAAGCTTTCTTT.

The V and J genes are TRBV27 and TRBJ1-2, with TRBD1 matching over 10 bases. The V gene's germline CDR1 is MNHEY and CDR2 SMNVEV (reference sequence). The CDR3 contains 16 residues. J gave up 4 bases and V 4 bases, and 9 bases lay outside the gene matches. CDR3: CASSSLTGTGVYGYTF. As DNA, the CDR3 is TGTGCCAGCAGTTCCCTAACCGGGACAGGGGTCTATGGCTACACCTTC.

This rearrangement joins TRBV6-5 to TRBJ2-1; the D is unclear. This CDR3 has 13 residues. With 5 bases removed from V and 7 bases from J, the gap between germline ends came to 12 bases. CDR1 MNHEY and CDR2 SVGAGI come from the germline V gene. CDR3 in DNA: TGTGCCAGCAGTCCGACTCTACCTAATGAGCAGTTCTTC. Encoded protein: CASSPTLPNEQFF.

This chain uses TRBV5-1 with TRBJ1-4; TRBD1 aligns across 7 bases. V shed 3 bases and J 0 bases; nucleotides not matched to a gene: 2. CDR1 is SGHRS and CDR2 is YFSETQ in the germline V gene. CDR3 length: 15 residues. The CDR3 nucleotides read TGCGCCAGCAGCTACGACAGGGCAACTAATGAAAAACTGTTTTTT. Protein sequence: CASSYDRATNEKLFF.

This chain uses TRBV15 with TRBJ1-1; D gene ambiguous. This CDR3 region has 12 residues. From germline, CDR1 is LNHNV and CDR2 YYDKDF (reference sequence). The V end was cut by 3 bases, the J end by 5 bases, with 7 bases between. CDR3 DNA: TGTGCCACCAGCAGCCTTTTTACTGAAGCTTTCTTT. The encoded protein is CATSSLFTEAFF.

V and J are TRBV19 and TRBJ2-4, with D possibly matching TRBD2 (5 bases). Germline V gene data show CDR1 as LNHDA and CDR2 as SQIVND (reference sequence). Deletions cut 8 bases from V and 5 bases from J, with 13 bases between. The CDR3 has 13 amino acids. CDR3 nucleotides: TGTGCCAGTTCTATATTGGAGGAAAACATTCAGTACTTC. Amino acids: CASSILEENIQYF. Full variable domain (rest looked up from reference TRBV19 and TRBJ2-4): DGGITQSPKYLFRKEGQNVTLSCEQNLNHDAMYWYRQDPGQGLRLIYYSQIVNDFQKGDIAEGYSVSREKKESFPLTVTSAQKNPTAFYLCASSILEENIQYFGAGTRLSVL.

The chain combines TRBV7-8 with TRBJ2-7, with D perhaps TRBD1 (5 bases). Trimming left V 1 base short and J 7 bases short, with 14 bases between. The V gene's germline CDR1 is SGHVS and CDR2 FQNEAQ. The CDR3 totals 14 residues. The CDR3 protein is CASSLDAGPLEQYF. The CDR3 coding sequence is TGTGCCAGCAGCTTAGACGCAGGGCCCCTGGAGCAGTACTTC. Looking up the rest from reference TRBV7-8 and TRBJ2-7 gives the full variable domain: GAGVSQSPRYKVAKRGQDVALRCDPISGHVSLFWYQQALGQGPEFLTYFQNEAQLDKSGLPSDRFFAERPEGSVSTLKIQRTQQEDSAVYLCASSLDAGPLEQYFGPGTRLTVT.

V gene TRBV4-1 combines with J gene TRBJ1-6; 7 bases fit TRBD1. From germline, CDR1 is MGHRA and CDR2 YSYEKL. V shed 0 bases and J 10 bases; nucleotides not matched to a gene: 3. The CDR3 has 14 residues. The CDR3 region has the DNA TGCGCCAGCAGCCAAGAGTCAGGGGGATCACCCCTCCACTTT. It codes for CASSQESGGSPLHF.

V gene TRBV13 combines with J gene TRBJ2-1, with a tentative D call TRBD2 (6 bases). V gave up 5 bases and J gave up 4 bases, with 9 bases separating them. Germline assignment: CDR1 PRHDT and CDR2 FYEKMQ (reference sequence). This CDR3 contains 13 residues. In DNA, the CDR3 is TGTGCCAGCAGCCCCCGGGAGTACAATGAGCAGTTCTTC. Translated, it gives CASSPREYNEQFF. The variable domain in full, with the rest retrieved from reference TRBV13 and TRBJ2-1, is AAGVIQSPRHLIKEKRETATLKCYPIPRHDTVYWYQQGPGQDPQFLISFYEKMQSDKGSIPDRFSAQQFSDYHSELNMSSLELGDSALYFCASSPREYNEQFFGPGTRLTVL.

This chain uses TRBV5-1 with TRBJ2-1, with 10 bases lining up with TRBD2. Germline CDR1 SGHRS, CDR2 YFSETQ. The CDR3 runs 13 residues. J lost 10 bases, V lost 2 bases, and 3 bases had no gene match. The CDR3 DNA reads as TGCGCCAGCAGCTTACTAGCGGGGTCGGAGCAGTTCTTC. Translated: CASSLLAGSEQFF.

This clone was observed a single time. The same CDR3 can be traced to other DNA sequences in this sample. The J gene is TRBJ2-7, the V gene TRBV5-6; D not resolved. The CDR3 totals 13 residues. CDR1 is SGHDT, CDR2 YYEEEE, per germline. V was cut by 4 bases and J by 2 bases, with 10 bases left in between. CDR3 sequence (DNA): TGTGCCAGCAGCCTCGGGTGGGCCTACGAGCAGTACTTC. It specifies CASSLGWAYEQYF.

The table lists this clone with a count of one. This chain links TRBV27 with TRBJ2-7, with D tentatively TRBD2 (6 bases). CDR1 MNHEY and CDR2 SMNVEV come from the germline V gene (reference sequence). V shed 6 bases and J shed 1 base, with 13 bases lying between them. CDR3 length equals 14 residues. CDR3 loop: CASRNGGNSYEQYF. Here the CDR3 DNA reads TGTGCCAGCAGGAATGGAGGGAATTCCTACGAGCAGTACTTC.

On this clone: This sample includes further DNA sequences coding for the same CDR3. The chain links TRBV27 to TRBJ2-7, with TRBD2 matching over 7 bases. Germline CDR1 and CDR2: MNHEY and SMNVEV (reference sequence). V trimming: 3 bases; J trimming: 4 bases; junction bases outside the gene matches: 3. CDR3 length: 13 amino acids. CDR3 bases: TGTGCCAGCAGTTTTGGGAGGGCGTACGAGCAGTACTTC. Its translation is CASSFGRAYEQYF.

The rearrangement joins TRBV4-1 to TRBJ2-7; D is undetermined. Trimming cost V 0 bases and J 2 bases, with 11 bases left between them. CDR3 length: 15 residues. The germline CDR1 and CDR2 sequences are MGHRA and YSYEKL. The CDR3 DNA reads as TGCGCCAGCAGCCAAGAGCCAGGAGACGCCTACGAGCAGTACTTC. The encoded protein is CASSQEPGDAYEQYF.

The count of this clone is one. The chain recombines TRBV5-1 with TRBJ2-7; D possibly corresponds to TRBD2 (6 bases). The germline V gene has CDR1 SGHRS and CDR2 YFSETQ. The CDR3 totals 14 residues. The germline V and J ends were trimmed by 4 bases and 4 bases, with 15 bases remaining between them. The CDR3 DNA reads TGCGCCAGCAGCAGGGACTTTGGGGCATACGAGCAGTACTTC. It is translated as CASSRDFGAYEQYF.

V is TRBV27 and J is TRBJ2-2, with TRBD1 matching over 10 bases. CDR1 is MNHEY and CDR2 is SMNVEV in the germline V gene (reference sequence). V lost 0 bases, J lost 6 bases, and 10 bases stayed unmatched. CDR3 size: 18 residues. CDR3 in amino acids: CASSLSWVGTGVPGELFF. In nucleotides, the CDR3 is TGTGCCAGCAGTTTATCTTGGGTCGGGACAGGGGTTCCCGGGGAGCTGTTTTTT.

Worth noting for this clone: A far more abundant clone sits one base away, making this likely a read error. The J gene is TRBJ1-1, the V gene TRBV30, with unresolved D. The CDR3 has 12 amino acids. V lost 2 bases and J 1 base, leaving 5 bases between the germline ends. The germline V gene encodes CDR1 GTSNPN and CDR2 SVGIG (reference sequence). CDR3 sequence: CAWSTANTEAFF. The CDR3 DNA reads TGTGCCTGGAGTACGGCGAACACTGAAGCTTTCTTT.

This clone was found once. This chain joins TRBV4-3 and TRBJ2-3; TRBD1 is a possible D gene (5 bases). This CDR3 spans 16 amino acids. Germline CDR1 and CDR2: LGHNA and YSLEER. V was trimmed by 0 bases and J by 7 bases, leaving 17 bases between them. The CDR3 loop reads CASSQDGAGRGNTQYF. The CDR3 bases are TGCGCCAGCAGCCAAGATGGGGCAGGGCGCGGAAATACGCAGTATTTT.